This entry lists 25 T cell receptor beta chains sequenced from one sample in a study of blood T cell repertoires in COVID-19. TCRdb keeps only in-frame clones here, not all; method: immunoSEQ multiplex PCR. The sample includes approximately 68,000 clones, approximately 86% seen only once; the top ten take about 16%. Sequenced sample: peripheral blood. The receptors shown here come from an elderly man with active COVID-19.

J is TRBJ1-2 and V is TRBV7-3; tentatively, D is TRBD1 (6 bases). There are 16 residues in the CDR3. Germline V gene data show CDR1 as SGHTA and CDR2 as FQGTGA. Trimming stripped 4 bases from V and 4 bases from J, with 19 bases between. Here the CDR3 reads CASSSHARGAGYGYTF. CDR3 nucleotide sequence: TGTGCCAGCAGCTCCCACGCCCGGGGGGCGGGCTATGGCTACACCTTC.

CDR3 loop: CSASSGRAPLNEQFF. CDR3 nucleotides: TGCAGTGCCAGTAGCGGGAGGGCCCCTCTCAATGAGCAGTTCTTC. This chain joins TRBV20-1 and TRBJ2-1; 11 nucleotides match TRBD2. CDR3 length: 15 amino acids. Germline CDR1 and CDR2: DFQATT and SNEGSKA (reference sequence). V lost 6 bases and J lost 6; bases outside the gene matches: 10.

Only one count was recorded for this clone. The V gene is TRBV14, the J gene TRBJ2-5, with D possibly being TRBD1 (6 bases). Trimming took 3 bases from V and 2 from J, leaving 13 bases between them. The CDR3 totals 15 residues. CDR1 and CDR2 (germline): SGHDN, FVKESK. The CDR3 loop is CASSQLGHSQETQYF. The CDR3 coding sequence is TGTGCCAGCAGCCAGTTGGGACACTCACAAGAGACCCAGTACTTC.

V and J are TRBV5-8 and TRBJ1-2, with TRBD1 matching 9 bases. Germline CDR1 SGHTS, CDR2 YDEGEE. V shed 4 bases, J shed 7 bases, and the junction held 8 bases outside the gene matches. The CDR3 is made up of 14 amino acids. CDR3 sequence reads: CASSPDRGDRGYTF. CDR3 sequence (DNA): TGTGCCAGCAGCCCGGACAGGGGTGACCGTGGCTACACCTTC.

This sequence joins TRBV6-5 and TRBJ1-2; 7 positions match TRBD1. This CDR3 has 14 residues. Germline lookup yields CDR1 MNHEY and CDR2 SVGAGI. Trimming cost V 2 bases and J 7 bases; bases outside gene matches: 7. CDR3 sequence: CASSYDRVARGYTF. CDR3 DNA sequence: TGTGCCAGCAGTTACGACAGGGTGGCTCGTGGCTACACCTTC.

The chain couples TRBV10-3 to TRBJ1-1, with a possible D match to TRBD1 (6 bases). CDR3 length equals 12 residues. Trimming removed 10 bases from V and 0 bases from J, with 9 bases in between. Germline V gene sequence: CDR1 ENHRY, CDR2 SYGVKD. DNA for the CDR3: TGTGCCAGCGGACAGATGAACACTGAAGCTTTCTTT. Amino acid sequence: CASGQMNTEAFF.

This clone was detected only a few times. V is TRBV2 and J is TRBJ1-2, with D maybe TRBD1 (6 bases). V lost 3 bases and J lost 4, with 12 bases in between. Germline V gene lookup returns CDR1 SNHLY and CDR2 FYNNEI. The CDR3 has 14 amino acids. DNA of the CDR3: TGTGCCAGCAGTGATCAACAGGGATCCTATGGCTACACCTTC. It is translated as CASSDQQGSYGYTF.

The CDR3 DNA is TGCGCCAGCAGCCAGGGGTACTCTGGGGCCAACGTCCTGACTTTC. It specifies CASSQGYSGANVLTF. The J gene is TRBJ2-6, the V gene TRBV5-1, with a tentative D call TRBD1 (6 bases). V lost 4 bases to trimming and J lost 0 bases, with 8 bases between them. Germline assignment: CDR1 SGHRS and CDR2 YFSETQ. The CDR3 sequence is 15 residues long. Full variable domain (rest looked up from reference TRBV5-1 and TRBJ2-6): KAGVTQTPRYLIKTRGQQVTLSCSPISGHRSVSWYQQTPGQGLQFLFEYFSETQRNKGNFPGRFSGRQFSNSRSEMNVSTLELGDSALYLCASSQGYSGANVLTFGAGSRLTVL.

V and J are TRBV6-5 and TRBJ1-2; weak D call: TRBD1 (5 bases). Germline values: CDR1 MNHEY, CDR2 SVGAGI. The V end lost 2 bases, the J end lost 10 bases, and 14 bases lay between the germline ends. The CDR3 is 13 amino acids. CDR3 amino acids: CASSYDVGRAYTF. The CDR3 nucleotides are TGTGCCAGCAGTTACGATGTGGGGCGCGCCTACACCTTC.

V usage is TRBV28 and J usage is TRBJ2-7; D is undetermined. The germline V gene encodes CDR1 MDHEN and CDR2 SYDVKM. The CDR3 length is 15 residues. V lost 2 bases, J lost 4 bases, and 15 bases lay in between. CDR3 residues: CASSLRPAGAYEQYF. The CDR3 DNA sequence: TGTGCCAGCAGTTTAAGGCCAGCCGGAGCTTACGAGCAGTACTTC.

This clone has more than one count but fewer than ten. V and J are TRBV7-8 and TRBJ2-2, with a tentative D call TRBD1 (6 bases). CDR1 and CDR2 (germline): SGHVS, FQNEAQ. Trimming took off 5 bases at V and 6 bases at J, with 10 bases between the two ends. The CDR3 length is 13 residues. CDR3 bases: TGTGCCAGCAGCCTGGGGGCCGCCGGGGAGCTGTTTTTT. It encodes CASSLGAAGELFF.

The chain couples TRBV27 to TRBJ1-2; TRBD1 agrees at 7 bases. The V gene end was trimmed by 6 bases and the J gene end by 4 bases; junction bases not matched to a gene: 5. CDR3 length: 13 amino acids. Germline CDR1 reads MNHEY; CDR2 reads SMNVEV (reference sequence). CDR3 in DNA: TGTGCCAGCAGCAGCGACAGGGCCTATGGCTACACCTTC. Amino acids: CASSSDRAYGYTF.

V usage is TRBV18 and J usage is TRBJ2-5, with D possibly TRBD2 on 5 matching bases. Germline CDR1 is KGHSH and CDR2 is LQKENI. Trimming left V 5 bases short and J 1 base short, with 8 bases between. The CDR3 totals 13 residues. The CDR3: CASSSGIQETQYF. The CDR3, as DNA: TGTGCCAGCTCATCCGGGATCCAAGAGACCCAGTACTTC.

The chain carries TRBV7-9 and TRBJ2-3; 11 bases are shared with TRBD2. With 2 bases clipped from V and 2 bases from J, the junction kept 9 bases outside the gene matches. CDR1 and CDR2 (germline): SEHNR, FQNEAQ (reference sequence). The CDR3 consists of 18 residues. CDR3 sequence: CASSLSSLAGAHTDTQYF. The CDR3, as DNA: TGTGCCAGCAGCTTATCCTCACTAGCGGGGGCCCACACAGATACGCAGTATTTT.

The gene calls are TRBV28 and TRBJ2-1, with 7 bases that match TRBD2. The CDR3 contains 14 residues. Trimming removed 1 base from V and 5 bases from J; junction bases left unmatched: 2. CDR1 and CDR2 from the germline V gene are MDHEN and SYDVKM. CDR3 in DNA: TGTGCCAGCAGTTTATCGACTAGCCACAATGAGCAGTTCTTC. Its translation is CASSLSTSHNEQFF.

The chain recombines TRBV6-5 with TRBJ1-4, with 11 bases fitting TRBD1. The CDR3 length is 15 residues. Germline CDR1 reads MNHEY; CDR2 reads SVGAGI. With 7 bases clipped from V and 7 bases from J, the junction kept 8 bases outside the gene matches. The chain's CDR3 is CASKRRTGGSEKLFF. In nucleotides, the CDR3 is TGTGCCAGCAAAAGGAGGACAGGGGGCAGTGAAAAACTGTTTTTT.

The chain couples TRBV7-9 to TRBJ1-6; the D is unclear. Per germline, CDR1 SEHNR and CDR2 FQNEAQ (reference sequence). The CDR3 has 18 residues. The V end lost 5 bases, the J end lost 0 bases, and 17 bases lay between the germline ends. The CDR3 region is CASSGGPGVSSYNSPLHF. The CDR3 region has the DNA TGTGCCAGCAGCGGAGGCCCGGGAGTCAGCTCCTATAATTCACCCCTCCACTTT.

The CDR3 DNA reads as TGTGCCAGCAGCGGGGCCCTGAACACCGGGGAGCTGTTTTTT. Protein product: CASSGALNTGELFF. V and J are TRBV9 and TRBJ2-2; D remains unclear. Trimming stripped 3 bases from V and 1 base from J, with 7 bases between. The germline CDR1 and CDR2 sequences are SGDLS and YYNGEE. This CDR3 is built from 14 residues.

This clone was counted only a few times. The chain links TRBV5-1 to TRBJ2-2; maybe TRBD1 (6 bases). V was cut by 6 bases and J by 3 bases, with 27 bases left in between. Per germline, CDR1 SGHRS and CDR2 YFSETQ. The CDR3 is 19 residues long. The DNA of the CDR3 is TGCGCCAGCACTTCCGGGCAGGGGTTAGGCGGTGGTCACACCGGGGAGCTGTTTTTT. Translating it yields CASTSGQGLGGGHTGELFF.

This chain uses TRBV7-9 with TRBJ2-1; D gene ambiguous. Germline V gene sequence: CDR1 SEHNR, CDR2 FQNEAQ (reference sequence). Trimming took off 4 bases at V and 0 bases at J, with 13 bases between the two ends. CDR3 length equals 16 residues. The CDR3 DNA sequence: TGTGCCAGCAGCTCCCATGGCCGCCTCTCCTACAATGAGCAGTTCTTC. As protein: CASSSHGRLSYNEQFF.

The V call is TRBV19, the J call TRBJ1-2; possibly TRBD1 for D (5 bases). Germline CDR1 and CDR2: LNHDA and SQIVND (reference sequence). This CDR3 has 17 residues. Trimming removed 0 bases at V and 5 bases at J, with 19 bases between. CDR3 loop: CASSIEGMEGRLYGYTF. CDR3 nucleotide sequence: TGTGCCAGTAGTATAGAGGGGATGGAGGGGCGCTTATATGGCTACACCTTC.

Here the CDR3 reads CSVGEGQVNEKLFF. CDR3 coding DNA: TGCAGCGTTGGTGAGGGACAGGTGAATGAAAAACTGTTTTTT. The chain links TRBV29-1 to TRBJ1-4; 8 bases are shared with TRBD1. Germline-derived CDR1 and CDR2 are SQVTM and ANQGSEA. The CDR3 runs to 14 residues. J gave up 5 bases and V 4 bases, and 6 bases lay outside the gene matches. The full variable domain, in which reference TRBV29-1 and TRBJ1-4 provide the parts outside the CDR3, is SAVISQKPSRDICQRGTSLTIQCQVDSQVTMMFWYRQQPGQSLTLIATANQGSEATYESGFVIDKFPISRPNLTFSTLTVSNMSPEDSSIYLCSVGEGQVNEKLFFGSGTQLSVL.

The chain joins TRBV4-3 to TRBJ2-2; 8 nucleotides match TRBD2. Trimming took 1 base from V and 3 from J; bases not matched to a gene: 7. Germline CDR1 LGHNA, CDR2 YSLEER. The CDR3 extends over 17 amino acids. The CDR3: CASSQGGTSRDTGELFF. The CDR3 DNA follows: TGCGCCAGCAGCCAAGGGGGGACTAGTAGAGACACCGGGGAGCTGTTTTTT.

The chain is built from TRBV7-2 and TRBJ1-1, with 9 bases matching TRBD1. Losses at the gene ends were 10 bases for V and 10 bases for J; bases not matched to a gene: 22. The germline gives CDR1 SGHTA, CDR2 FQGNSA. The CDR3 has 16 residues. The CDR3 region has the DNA TGTGCCACCGCCACCGGGACAGGGTTTAATTCGGGTGGAGCTTTCTTT. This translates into CATATGTGFNSGGAFF.

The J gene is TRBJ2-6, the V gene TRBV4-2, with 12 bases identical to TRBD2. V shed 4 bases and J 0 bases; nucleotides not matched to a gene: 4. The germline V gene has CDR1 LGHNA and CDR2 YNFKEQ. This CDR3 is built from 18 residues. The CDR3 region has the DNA TGTGCCAGCAGCCCTCTAGCGGGAGGGAACTCTGGGGCCAACGTCCTGACTTTC. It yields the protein CASSPLAGGNSGANVLTF.